A single sample is the source of the 24 T cell receptor beta chains below, sequenced in a study of blood T cell repertoires in COVID-19. TCRdb's copy holds only in-frame clones and misses some; the assay was immunoSEQ multiplex PCR. The data hold roughly 200,000 clones, with 90% observed a single time. Specimen: peripheral blood. The receptor set was obtained from a man aged 50-59 years with acute or convalescent COVID-19.

The DNA for the CDR3 is TGTGCCAGTACCCCCACCTCGGGGTTGGGAGAGACCCAGTACTTC. The encoded protein is CASTPTSGLGETQYF. The V and J genes are TRBV19 and TRBJ2-5, with a tentative D call TRBD2 (5 bases). The CDR3 runs to 15 residues. The V and J ends lost 7 bases and 4 bases respectively, with 19 bases between them. Looked up from germline, CDR1 is LNHDA and CDR2 is SQIVND (reference sequence).

The rearrangement links TRBV4-2 to TRBJ1-2; 8 bases fit TRBD1. The CDR3 totals 15 residues. Per the germline V gene, CDR1 is LGHNA and CDR2 is YNFKEQ. V dropped 5 bases and J dropped 8; count of bases not matched to a gene: 13. The chain's CDR3 is CASSKGQGAEGGYTF. CDR3 coding DNA: TGTGCCAGCAGCAAAGGACAGGGTGCGGAAGGGGGCTACACCTTC.

This clone was counted a single time. This chain connects TRBV9 to TRBJ2-7; unclear D gene. This CDR3 contains 14 residues. The germline V and J ends were trimmed by 3 bases and 1 base, with 11 bases remaining between them. Germline V gives CDR1 SGDLS, CDR2 YYNGEE. In nucleotides, the CDR3 is TGTGCCAGCAGCGCCCTTGAGGATTCCTACGAGCAGTACTTC. The encoded protein is CASSALEDSYEQYF.

This chain links TRBV7-9 with TRBJ1-6; 9 bases match TRBD1. This CDR3 comprises 14 residues. J lost 9 bases, V lost 5 bases, and 5 bases had no gene match. The germline gives CDR1 SEHNR, CDR2 FQNEAQ (reference sequence). DNA for the CDR3: TGTGCCAGCAGCGCGGGACAGGGCGGTTCACCCCTCCACTTT. It is translated as CASSAGQGGSPLHF.

The J gene is TRBJ2-1, the V gene TRBV28, with unresolved D. V shed 1 base and J shed 1 base, with 2 bases lying between them. Germline CDR1 is MDHEN and CDR2 is SYDVKM. The CDR3 consists of 13 residues. In DNA, the CDR3 is TGTGCCAGCAGTTTATCTTCCTACAATGAGCAGTTCTTC. It specifies CASSLSSYNEQFF.

The sample holds one count of this clone. The chain has TRBV11-3 and TRBJ2-3, with 11 bases lining up with TRBD2. The CDR3 loop spans 17 amino acids. Germline CDR1 reads SGHNT; CDR2 reads YENEEA. Trimming removed 4 bases from V and 6 bases from J; junction bases left unmatched: 12. In DNA form, the CDR3 reads TGTGCCAGCAGCTACAGACTAGCGGGGTCCAGTACGGATACGCAGTATTTT. Translated: CASSYRLAGSSTDTQYF.

This rearrangement joins TRBV13 to TRBJ2-1; D is perhaps TRBD1 (6 bases). V dropped 5 bases and J dropped 10 bases, with 21 bases sitting between them. The V gene's germline CDR1 is PRHDT and CDR2 FYEKMQ (reference sequence). The CDR3 is made up of 15 amino acids. CDR3 sequence (DNA): TGTGCCAGCAGCCCATCCGGGACAACTGAGGGGGAGCAGTTCTTC. Translation gives CASSPSGTTEGEQFF.

This CDR3 reads CASSFNSQETQYF. CDR3 DNA sequence: TGTGCCAGCAGCTTCAACAGCCAAGAGACCCAGTACTTC. This chain links TRBV11-2 with TRBJ2-5; D unclear. V gave up 3 bases and J gave up 1 base, with 6 bases separating them. The CDR3 runs 13 residues. Germline CDR1 and CDR2: SGHAT and FQNNGV. The whole variable domain, remainder taken from reference TRBV11-2 and TRBJ2-5, is EAGVAQSPRYKIIEKRQSVAFWCNPISGHATLYWYQQILGQGPKLLIQFQNNGVVDDSQLPKDRFSAERLKGVDSTLKIQPAKLEDSAVYLCASSFNSQETQYFGPGTRLLVL.

The V and J genes are TRBV28 and TRBJ2-1, with 7 bases identical to TRBD1. Germline trimming cut 4 bases from V and 4 bases from J; bases unmatched to any gene: 1. The germline V gene encodes CDR1 MDHEN and CDR2 SYDVKM. The CDR3 spans 13 residues. CDR3 in DNA: TGTGCCAGCAGTTCGGGACAGTACAATGAGCAGTTCTTC. This sequence encodes CASSSGQYNEQFF.

The gene calls are TRBV7-8 and TRBJ1-1, with unresolved D. Germline V gene lookup returns CDR1 SGHVS and CDR2 FQNEAQ. With 4 bases removed from V and 8 bases from J, the gap between germline ends came to 11 bases. The CDR3 is 12 amino acids. The CDR3: CASSSLTGEAFF. CDR3 nucleotides: TGTGCCAGCAGCTCTTTGACGGGAGAAGCTTTCTTT.

V and J are TRBV27 and TRBJ2-3, with a possible D match to TRBD2 (7 bases). Germline assignment: CDR1 MNHEY and CDR2 SMNVEV (reference sequence). The germline V and J ends were trimmed by 0 bases and 5 bases, with 15 bases remaining between them. This CDR3 is 16 amino acids long. In nucleotides, the CDR3 is TGTGCCAGCAGTTTATCGCCTGCGGGGGCCATAGATACGCAGTATTTT. Translating gives CASSLSPAGAIDTQYF.

About this clone: Distinct nucleotide sequences in the sample also encode this CDR3. The V gene is TRBV9, the J gene TRBJ2-1; the D gene is possibly TRBD2 (5 bases). V lost 0 bases and J lost 0, with 10 bases in between. The length of the CDR3 is 16 residues. CDR1 and CDR2 (germline): SGDLS, YYNGEE. This CDR3 is CASSVGRGSSYNEQFF. The CDR3, as DNA: TGTGCCAGCAGCGTAGGACGAGGGAGCTCCTACAATGAGCAGTTCTTC.

The chain is built from TRBV29-1 and TRBJ2-6; D not certain. CDR3 length: 16 residues. The germline V and J ends were trimmed by 4 bases and 0 bases, with 13 bases remaining between them. The V gene's germline CDR1 is SQVTM and CDR2 ANQGSEA. CDR3 amino acids: CSVGFLPGSGANVLTF. CDR3 nucleotide sequence: TGCAGCGTTGGGTTCCTTCCGGGCTCTGGGGCCAACGTCCTGACTTTC.

This rearrangement joins TRBV5-1 to TRBJ2-3, with 8 bases matching TRBD1. Unmatched junction bases numbered 10, after V lost 2 bases and J lost 2 bases. This CDR3 contains 17 residues. Germline V CDR1 and CDR2: SGHRS, YFSETQ. The CDR3 DNA reads TGCGCCAGCAGCTTAAGCCAGGGGGCCCTTTCCACAGATACGCAGTATTTT. Amino acids: CASSLSQGALSTDTQYF.

This chain joins TRBV7-9 and TRBJ2-7; D might be TRBD1 (6 bases). Germline values: CDR1 SEHNR, CDR2 FQNEAQ (reference sequence). This CDR3 is 13 amino acids long. V lost 0 bases and J 5 bases, leaving 8 bases between the germline ends. CDR3 nucleotides: TGTGCCAGCAGCTTAGCGGGGGACAACGAGCAGTACTTC. Translating it yields CASSLAGDNEQYF.

The chain couples TRBV6-5 to TRBJ2-3; D is perhaps TRBD1 (5 bases). Germline V gene data show CDR1 as MNHEY and CDR2 as SVGAGI. The V and J ends lost 11 bases and 0 bases respectively, with 18 bases between them. This CDR3 region has 15 residues. The CDR3 region has the DNA TGTGCCTCTCGGCAGGGTCTTTCAAGCACAGATACGCAGTATTTT. This encodes CASRQGLSSTDTQYF.

The chain is built from TRBV15 and TRBJ2-5; 7 nucleotides match TRBD1. The length of the CDR3 is 17 residues. Unmatched junction bases numbered 10, after V lost 2 bases and J lost 1 base. The germline gives CDR1 LNHNV, CDR2 YYDKDF (reference sequence). The CDR3 DNA is TGTGCCACCAGCAGACCAGCCAGGGACAGTTTCCAAGAGACCCAGTACTTC. Its protein product is CATSRPARDSFQETQYF.

The rearrangement links TRBV28 to TRBJ1-3; D call uncertain. V lost 5 bases and J lost 0, with 11 bases in between. The CDR3 runs to 15 residues. Germline lookup yields CDR1 MDHEN and CDR2 SYDVKM. Here the CDR3 DNA reads TGTGCCAGCAGTAATCGACGGAGCTCTGGAAACACCATATATTTT. Its protein is CASSNRRSSGNTIYF.

This clone was counted once. This chain uses TRBV7-2 with TRBJ2-1, with 7 nucleotides matching TRBD2. With 0 bases clipped from V and 7 bases from J, the junction kept 0 bases outside the gene matches. The CDR3 is 13 amino acids. Germline V lookup: CDR1 SGHTA, CDR2 FQGNSA. DNA of the CDR3: TGTGCCAGCAGCTTAGCGGGGGGGAATGAGCAGTTCTTC. It yields the protein CASSLAGGNEQFF.

The CDR3, as DNA: TGTGCCAGCAGCTTGAGGGGGCTAACCGGGGAGCTGTTTTTT. Its protein is CASSLRGLTGELFF. The gene calls are TRBV11-1 and TRBJ2-2, with 7 bases lining up with TRBD1. CDR3 length: 14 residues. CDR1 is SGHAT, CDR2 FQDESV, per germline (reference sequence). J lost 5 bases, V lost 3 bases, and 3 bases had no gene match.

The chain carries TRBV15 and TRBJ2-7; possibly TRBD2 for D (5 bases). The V gene lost 1 base and the J gene lost 3 bases, with 7 bases spanning the gap. From germline, CDR1 is LNHNV and CDR2 YYDKDF (reference sequence). CDR3 length: 13 residues. CDR3 protein: CATSRVSGYEQYF. Written as DNA, the CDR3 is TGTGCCACCAGCAGAGTGAGCGGCTACGAGCAGTACTTC. Together with reference TRBV15 and TRBJ2-7, the CDR3 gives the full variable domain: DAMVIQNPRYQVTQFGKPVTLSCSQTLNHNVMYWYQQKSSQAPKLLFHYYDKDFNNEADTPDNFQSRRPNTSFCFLDIRSPGLGDTAMYLCATSRVSGYEQYFGPGTRLTVT.

V is TRBV12-3 or TRBV12-4 and J is TRBJ2-5, with D tentatively TRBD2 (6 bases). There are 12 residues in the CDR3. The V and J ends lost 6 bases and 9 bases respectively, with 14 bases between them. The CDR3 here is CASSRTGGSQYF. CDR3 coding DNA: TGTGCCAGCAGCCGTACTGGGGGGTCCCAGTACTTC.

This rearrangement joins TRBV24-1 to TRBJ2-5, with D uncertain. Per the germline V gene, CDR1 is KGHDR and CDR2 is SFDVKD. Trimming took off 6 bases at V and 0 bases at J, with 7 bases between the two ends. The CDR3 has 13 residues. CDR3 protein: CATSSGDQETQYF. As DNA, the CDR3 is TGTGCCACCAGTTCAGGTGACCAAGAGACCCAGTACTTC.

The V and J genes are TRBV20-1 and TRBJ2-1; D is uncertain. The CDR3 length is 11 residues. V shed 8 bases and J shed 0 bases, with 5 bases lying between them. Germline CDR1 reads DFQATT; CDR2 reads SNEGSKA (reference sequence). In DNA, the CDR3 is TGCAGTCCCCGCTCCTACAATGAGCAGTTCTTC. Translating gives CSPRSYNEQFF.